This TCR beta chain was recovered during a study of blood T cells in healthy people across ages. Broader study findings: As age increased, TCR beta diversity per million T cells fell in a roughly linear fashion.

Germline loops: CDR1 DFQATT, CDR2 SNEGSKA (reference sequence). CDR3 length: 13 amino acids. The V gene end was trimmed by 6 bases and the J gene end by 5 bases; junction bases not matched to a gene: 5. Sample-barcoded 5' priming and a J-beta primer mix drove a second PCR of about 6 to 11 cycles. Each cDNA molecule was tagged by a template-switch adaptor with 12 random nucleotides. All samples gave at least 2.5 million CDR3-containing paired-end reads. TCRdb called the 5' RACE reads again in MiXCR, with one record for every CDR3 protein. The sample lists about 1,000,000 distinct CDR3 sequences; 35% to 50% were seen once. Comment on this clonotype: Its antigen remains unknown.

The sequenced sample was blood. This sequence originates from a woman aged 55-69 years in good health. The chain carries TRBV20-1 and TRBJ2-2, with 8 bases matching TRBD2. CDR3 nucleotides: TGCAGTGCAGGAGCGGGAGTTACCGGGGAGCTGTTTTTT. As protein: CSAGAGVTGELFF.